This T cell receptor beta chain was profiled in a study of OX40 agonist ivuxolimab in advanced cancers. Overall study context: As their treatment, patients were administered ivuxolimab, an agonistic anti-OX40 (CD134) antibody.

Findings and limits, study-wide: The 0.1-3.0 mg/kg partial responders had among the lowest clonal expansion.

Sequencing used immunoSEQ multiplex PCR; TCRdb keeps in-frame clones, though not all of them. The table lists about 83,000 clones, 85% of them singletons, with 0.5% to 0.8% in the top ten. The CDR3 consists of 13 residues. CDR1 is MNHNS, CDR2 SASEGT, per germline. The germline V and J ends were trimmed by 6 bases and 8 bases, with 16 bases remaining between them. Points on this clone: Its antigen is as yet unknown.

With autoimmune disease history or systemic immunosuppression, patients were excluded. Sampling times: baseline, cycle 4 day 1, cycle 7 day 1. The chain has TRBV6-1 and TRBJ1-1; weak D call: TRBD1 (6 bases). The clonotype was recovered from an adult with an advanced solid tumor such as melanoma, head and neck, liver or kidney cancer. This specimen was CD4+ or CD8+ T cells sorted from blood, taken in a trial of the OX40 agonist ivuxolimab. In nucleotides, the CDR3 is TGTGCCAGCAGGCTAACAGGGAACTGGGAAGCTTTCTTT. Translation gives CASRLTGNWEAFF.